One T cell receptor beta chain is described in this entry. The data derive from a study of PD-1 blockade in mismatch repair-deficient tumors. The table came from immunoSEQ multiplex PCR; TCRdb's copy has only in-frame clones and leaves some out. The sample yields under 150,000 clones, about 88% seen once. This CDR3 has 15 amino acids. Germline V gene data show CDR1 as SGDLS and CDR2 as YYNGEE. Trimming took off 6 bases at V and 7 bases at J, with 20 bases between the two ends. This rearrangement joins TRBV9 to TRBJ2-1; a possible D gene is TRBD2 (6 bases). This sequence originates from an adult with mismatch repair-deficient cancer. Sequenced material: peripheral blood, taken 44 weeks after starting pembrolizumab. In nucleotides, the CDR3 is TGTGCCAGCACCCCGGGAGACGGGGGAGTTAATGAGCAGTTCTTC. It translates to CASTPGDGGVNEQFF.